The 3 T cell receptor beta chains given below trace back to one sample, sequenced in a study of cytomegalovirus exposure and HLA in healthy donors. PCR amplification relied on 60 Vbeta primers (plus 13 Jbeta primers). Method: immunoSEQ multiplex PCR; TCRdb's copy keeps in-frame clones and lacks some. The sample lists fewer than 250,000 clones; around 82% were seen once. The sample consisted of PBMCs. The receptors were sampled from a man younger than 35 in good health and CMV-seronegative.

The chain is built from TRBV10-3 and TRBJ1-2, with 7 nucleotides matching TRBD1. CDR1 ENHRY and CDR2 SYGVKD come from the germline V gene. J was trimmed by 0 bases and V by 6 bases; bases with no gene match: 7. The CDR3 consists of 15 residues. The CDR3 reads CAISPRQGANYGYTF. CDR3 nucleotide sequence: TGTGCCATCAGCCCCCGACAGGGAGCTAACTATGGCTACACCTTC.

The chain employs TRBV2 and TRBJ2-5; a weak D match, TRBD2 (5 bases). The V and J ends lost 8 bases and 2 bases respectively, with 9 bases between them. Germline CDR1 reads SNHLY; CDR2 reads FYNNEI. The CDR3 spans 12 residues. DNA for the CDR3: TGTGCCAGCGGTTGGAGGCAAGAGACCCAGTACTTC. The encoded protein is CASGWRQETQYF.

The CDR3 loop is CASSTKTGAATDTQYF. Here the CDR3 DNA reads TGTGCCAGCAGCACCAAGACAGGGGCGGCCACAGATACGCAGTATTTT. This rearrangement joins TRBV5-4 to TRBJ2-3; 8 bases agree with TRBD1. The V segment lost 4 bases and the J segment 2 bases; nucleotides outside the gene matches: 9. CDR1 and CDR2 from the germline V gene are SGHNT and YYREEE (reference sequence). The CDR3 consists of 16 residues.